The clone carrying this T cell receptor (beta chain) was recorded a few times. As originally analysed: Amplified reference gene primers provided the basis for estimating nucleated cell counts. Method: immunoSEQ multiplex PCR; TCRdb's copy keeps in-frame clones and lacks some. From that table come the V and J calls and clone size; the DNA was used to work out D and trimming. Of 150,000 to 180,000 clones detected, about 85% appear once; the ten largest clones hold 0.63%. The data were obtained in a study of blood T cell repertoires in COVID-19. Study-wide background: In each case, the material was cDNA or gDNA derived from T cells, B-cell-depleted T cells, or PBMCs.

Material: peripheral blood. This TCR derives from a man aged 55 to 70 with COVID-19, enrolled during active disease.

The CDR3 nucleotides read TGTGCCAGCAGCGCCACCGGGACAGGAGACTACGAGCAGTACTTC. Amino acids: CASSATGTGDYEQYF. This chain uses TRBV6-2 or TRBV6-3 with TRBJ2-7, with 8 bases that match TRBD1. CDR1 and CDR2 (germline): MNHEY, SVGEGT. CDR3 length equals 15 residues. Trimming cost V 6 bases and J 3 bases; bases outside gene matches: 10.